This T cell receptor (beta chain) was sequenced for a study of cytomegalovirus exposure and HLA in healthy donors. The primer mix had 60 Vbeta and 13 Jbeta primers. Only in-frame clones appear in the TCRdb table, and some are missing; sequencing was by immunoSEQ multiplex PCR. In the table there are nearly 110,000 clones, more than 75% of which are singletons. As for this clone: A read error may account for a junction end that differs from germline.

Germline loops: CDR1 LNHDA, CDR2 SQIVND (reference sequence). The CDR3 is 13 residues long. The chain uses TRBV19 and TRBJ1-1, with 8 bases lining up with TRBD1. Sequenced input: PBMCs. The source is a man younger than 45 in good health and CMV-seropositive. Here the CDR3 reads CASSVDRGTEAFF. CDR3 in DNA: TGTGCCAGTAGTGTAGACAGGGGCACTGAAGCTTTCTTT.